In its sample, the clone carrying this T cell receptor beta chain was seen a few times. Antigen unknown. Data came from immunoSEQ multiplex PCR; TCRdb stores just in-frame clones and leaves some out. The table lists about 2.1 million clones, just over 90% of them singletons. CDR3 size: 13 residues. The record originates from a study of shared clonotypes between healthy human individuals. Study as a whole: The study used three CD4 naive, three CD4 memory, two CD8 naive and one CD8 memory plate per donor. General observations from the study: Sorted-subset sequencing, rarefaction showed, was incomplete despite large depth. Memory subsets generally showed smaller estimated richness than naive subsets did.

Positive CCR7 selection of CD45RO-negative cells yielded the naive CD8 cells, and terminally differentiated effector memory CD45RA+ cells were excluded. Sequenced input: naive CD8+ T cells from PBMCs. This receptor was identified in a man between 18 and 35 years old in good health. Some clones in this sample may be carry-over from other donors' samples. The chain employs TRBV21-1 and TRBJ2-1; the table assigns TRBD2, which was not confirmed against the DNA. TRBV21-1 is a pseudogene. The CDR3 protein is CATLGSSYNEQFF. CDR3 coding DNA: TGTGCCACCCTGGGGAGCTCCTACAATGAGCAGTTCTTC.